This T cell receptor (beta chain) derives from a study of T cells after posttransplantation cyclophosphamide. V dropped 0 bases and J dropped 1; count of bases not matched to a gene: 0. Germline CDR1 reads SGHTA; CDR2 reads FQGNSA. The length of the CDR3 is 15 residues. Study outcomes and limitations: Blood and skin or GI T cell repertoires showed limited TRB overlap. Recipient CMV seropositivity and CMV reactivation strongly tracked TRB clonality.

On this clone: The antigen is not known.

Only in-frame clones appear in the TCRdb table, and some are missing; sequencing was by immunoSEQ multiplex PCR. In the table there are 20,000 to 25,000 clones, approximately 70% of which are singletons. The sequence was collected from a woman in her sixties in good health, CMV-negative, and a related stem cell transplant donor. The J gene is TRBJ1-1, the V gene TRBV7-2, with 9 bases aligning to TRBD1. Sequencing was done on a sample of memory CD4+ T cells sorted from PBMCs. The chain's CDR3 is CASSLAGQGNTEAFF. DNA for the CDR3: TGTGCCAGCAGCTTAGCGGGACAGGGGAACACTGAAGCTTTCTTT.